Each of the 31 T cell receptor beta chains below was sequenced from the same sample in a study of long-term antiretroviral therapy in people with HIV. At survey level, the immunoSEQ assay was run in its v3.0 version. Assay: immunoSEQ multiplex PCR; the TCRdb copy retains only in-frame clones and omits some. The repertoire holds about 31,000 clones, approximately 85% seen once, with roughly 3.5% in the top ten. The specimen comprised unsorted PBMCs, sampled 0.8 years before starting antiretroviral therapy. The source is a man aged 18 to 29 with HIV.

The chain uses TRBV2 and TRBJ2-1; D is ambiguous. The CDR3 is made up of 14 amino acids. Germline V gene data show CDR1 as SNHLY and CDR2 as FYNNEI. Trimming took off 5 bases at V and 4 bases at J, with 12 bases between the two ends. The CDR3 bases are TGTGCCAGCAGTCCCTCCGTGAATTACAATGAGCAGTTCTTC. Translation gives CASSPSVNYNEQFF.

V usage is TRBV2 and J usage is TRBJ1-4; no clear D. Germline V gene lookup returns CDR1 SNHLY and CDR2 FYNNEI. The germline V and J ends were trimmed by 6 bases and 6 bases, with 14 bases remaining between them. This CDR3 region has 14 residues. The CDR3 loop reads CASRQMVNDEKLFF. For the CDR3, the DNA is TGTGCCAGCAGGCAGATGGTGAACGATGAAAAACTGTTTTTT.

The rearrangement links TRBV28 to TRBJ2-7; D not certain. The length of the CDR3 is 13 residues. The germline V gene encodes CDR1 MDHEN and CDR2 SYDVKM. V lost 5 bases and J 4 bases, leaving 12 bases between the germline ends. CDR3 sequence: CASSATLGYEQYF. In DNA form, the CDR3 reads TGTGCCAGCAGTGCCACCTTGGGGTACGAGCAGTACTTC.

This sequence joins TRBV5-6 and TRBJ1-4; D unresolved. Germline CDR1 reads SGHDT; CDR2 reads YYEEEE. Trimming removed 2 bases at V and 8 bases at J, with 13 bases between. The CDR3 totals 14 residues. For the CDR3, the DNA is TGTGCCAGCAGCTTTACGTCCCTGACGGAAAAACTGTTTTTT. Its protein product is CASSFTSLTEKLFF. Variable domain in full (rest from reference TRBV5-6 and TRBJ1-4): DAGVTQSPTHLIKTRGQQVTLRCSPKSGHDTVSWYQQALGQGPQFIFQYYEEEERQRGNFPDRFSGHQFPNYSSELNVNALLLGDSALYLCASSFTSLTEKLFFGSGTQLSVL.

The chain links TRBV28 to TRBJ1-3; no reliable D call. The V end lost 8 bases, the J end lost 4 bases, and 6 bases lay between the germline ends. The CDR3 spans 11 residues. Germline-derived CDR1 and CDR2 are MDHEN and SYDVKM. The CDR3 sequence is CASREGNTIYF. For the CDR3, the DNA is TGTGCCAGCCGTGAGGGAAACACCATATATTTT.

By proportion, this clone is large. The rearrangement uses TRBV13 and TRBJ2-2; D is unresolved. V was trimmed by 2 bases and J by 5 bases, leaving 3 bases between them. There are 12 residues in the CDR3. Germline-derived CDR1 and CDR2 are PRHDT and FYEKMQ (reference sequence). As DNA, the CDR3 is TGTGCCAGCAGCTTACCAACCGGGGAGCTGTTTTTT. Translating it yields CASSLPTGELFF.

The CDR3 protein is CATRKYGFHEQYF. DNA for the CDR3: TGTGCCACCAGGAAATACGGGTTCCACGAGCAGTACTTC. This rearrangement joins TRBV15 to TRBJ2-7; unclear D gene. This CDR3 has 13 residues. Trimming removed 6 bases at V and 5 bases at J, with 14 bases between. Germline lookup yields CDR1 LNHNV and CDR2 YYDKDF (reference sequence).

The chain joins TRBV6-6 to TRBJ1-3, with D possibly matching TRBD1 (5 bases). The V and J ends lost 4 bases and 4 bases respectively, with 14 bases between them. Germline assignment: CDR1 MNHNY and CDR2 SVGAGI (reference sequence). The CDR3 has 15 residues. The CDR3 DNA is TGTGCCAGCAGTTCCTCCGGGACCGCCGGAAACACCATATATTTT. This gives the protein CASSSSGTAGNTIYF.

The chain uses TRBV5-1 and TRBJ2-5; 8 bases fit TRBD2. CDR3 size: 17 residues. V was clipped by 0 bases and J by 5 bases; unmatched bases: 12. Germline CDR1 SGHRS, CDR2 YFSETQ. The CDR3 nucleotides read TGCGCCAGCAGCTTGGAGGGTAGCGGGGACAAGGGGGAGACCCAGTACTTC. This codes for CASSLEGSGDKGETQYF.

The genes are TRBV2 and TRBJ1-1; no clear D gene. V was shortened by 3 bases and J by 4 bases, with 9 bases between the two germline ends. CDR1 and CDR2 (germline): SNHLY, FYNNEI. The CDR3 spans 13 residues. The CDR3 spells CASSDGSITEAFF. CDR3 sequence (DNA): TGTGCCAGCAGTGACGGGAGCATCACTGAAGCTTTCTTT.

There are a few counts of this clone. V gene TRBV5-4 combines with J gene TRBJ2-2; tentative D call: TRBD2 (5 bases). CDR3 length: 16 residues. V lost 4 bases, J lost 8 bases, and 21 bases lay in between. CDR1 and CDR2 (germline): SGHNT, YYREEE (reference sequence). CDR3 sequence (DNA): TGTGCCAGCAGCGCTCGAGTAGCGTCTAGGTCAGGGGAGCTGTTTTTT. Amino acids: CASSARVASRSGELFF.

V usage is TRBV5-6 and J usage is TRBJ1-2; 10 bases align to TRBD1. J was trimmed by 5 bases and V by 3 bases; bases with no gene match: 4. The germline V gene encodes CDR1 SGHDT and CDR2 YYEEEE. The CDR3 is 14 residues long. CDR3 protein: CASSWGQGFYGYTF. CDR3 coding DNA: TGTGCCAGCAGCTGGGGACAGGGGTTTTATGGCTACACCTTC.

The CDR3 DNA is TGTGCCAGCAGCCCCGGGGGGGCAGAGACCCAGTACTTC. Translation: CASSPGGAETQYF. This chain links TRBV7-9 with TRBJ2-5, with 8 bases fitting TRBD2. Germline loops: CDR1 SEHNR, CDR2 FQNEAQ (reference sequence). V gave up 5 bases and J gave up 4 bases; unmatched junction bases: 3. The CDR3 runs to 13 residues.

CDR3 sequence: CASTRSDVRAGNTIYF. The CDR3 coding sequence is TGTGCCAGTACCCGCTCCGATGTGAGGGCTGGAAACACCATATATTTT. This chain uses TRBV7-9 with TRBJ1-3, with unresolved D. Trimming stripped 9 bases from V and 2 bases from J, with 20 bases between. CDR1 is SEHNR, CDR2 FQNEAQ, per germline (reference sequence). The CDR3 consists of 16 residues.

The chain uses TRBV5-1 and TRBJ2-1; D remains unclear. CDR1 is SGHRS, CDR2 YFSETQ, per germline. V lost 0 bases and J lost 5, with 15 bases in between. This CDR3 spans 16 amino acids. The CDR3 coding sequence is TGCGCCAGCAGCTTGGACTACAGCCGAATAAACAATGAGCAGTTCTTC. It yields the protein CASSLDYSRINNEQFF.

The rearrangement links TRBV4-2 to TRBJ2-2, with D hard to call. Per the germline V gene, CDR1 is LGHNA and CDR2 is YNFKEQ. V was clipped by 6 bases and J by 1 base, with 0 bases between them. This CDR3 is built from 11 residues. The CDR3 is CASRNTGELFF. The CDR3 region has the DNA TGTGCCAGCAGGAACACCGGGGAGCTGTTTTTT.

The rearrangement uses TRBV11-2 and TRBJ2-7, with D unclear. From germline, CDR1 is SGHAT and CDR2 FQNNGV. V was trimmed by 1 base and J by 2 bases, leaving 15 bases between them. This CDR3 is built from 16 residues. CDR3 sequence (DNA): TGTGCCAGCAGCTTAGGTGCCCGTAGCACACCCTACGAGCAGTACTTC. This translates into CASSLGARSTPYEQYF.

This chain's CDR3 is CATSRDESPLHF. The CDR3 nucleotides are TGTGCCACCAGCAGAGACGAATCACCCCTCCACTTT. V usage is TRBV15 and J usage is TRBJ1-6; no clear D gene. The CDR3 covers 12 residues. With 0 bases removed from V and 10 bases from J, the gap between germline ends came to 4 bases. Germline CDR1 LNHNV, CDR2 YYDKDF (reference sequence). Combining the CDR3 with reference TRBV15 and TRBJ1-6 gives the whole variable domain DAMVIQNPRYQVTQFGKPVTLSCSQTLNHNVMYWYQQKSSQAPKLLFHYYDKDFNNEADTPDNFQSRRPNTSFCFLDIRSPGLGDTAMYLCATSRDESPLHFGNGTRLTVT.

This clone has more than one count but fewer than ten. The CDR3 loop is CASRRQPNTEAFF. Here the CDR3 DNA reads TGTGCCAGCAGACGACAGCCGAACACTGAAGCTTTCTTT. V gene TRBV28 combines with J gene TRBJ1-1; tentative D call: TRBD1 (5 bases). This CDR3 spans 13 amino acids. V gave up 6 bases and J gave up 1 base, with 9 bases separating them. Germline V gives CDR1 MDHEN, CDR2 SYDVKM.

The chain links TRBV7-3 to TRBJ2-1, with D possibly matching TRBD1 (5 bases). The CDR3 is 14 amino acids. Trimming took 2 bases from V and 7 from J, leaving 12 bases between them. Looked up from germline, CDR1 is SGHTA and CDR2 is FQGTGA. The CDR3: CASSLVQGGNEQFF. The CDR3 DNA is TGTGCCAGCAGCTTAGTTCAGGGTGGGAATGAGCAGTTCTTC.

The chain carries TRBV7-9 and TRBJ1-5, with 9 bases fitting TRBD1. The CDR3 is 16 residues long. Losses at the gene ends were 0 bases for V and 7 bases for J; bases not matched to a gene: 7. Germline assignment: CDR1 SEHNR and CDR2 FQNEAQ (reference sequence). The CDR3 DNA reads TGTGCCAGCAGCTTAGCCGGGGACAGGGCCGGCCAGCCCCAGCATTTT. Its translation: CASSLAGDRAGQPQHF.

The chain carries TRBV19 and TRBJ2-7; 7 bases are shared with TRBD2. Unmatched junction bases numbered 5, after V lost 1 base and J lost 2 bases. Germline CDR1 is LNHDA and CDR2 is SQIVND (reference sequence). This CDR3 spans 15 amino acids. DNA for the CDR3: TGTGCCAGTAGTATAGCTAGCGGACAAACCTACGAGCAGTACTTC. Its translation is CASSIASGQTYEQYF.

The chain couples TRBV4-3 to TRBJ2-1, with TRBD2 matching over 8 bases. This CDR3 is 17 amino acids long. Germline V gene data show CDR1 as LGHNA and CDR2 as YSLEER. After removal of 6 bases from V and 4 bases from J, the junction contained 14 bases not matched to a gene. CDR3 in DNA: TGCGCCAGCAGTCATCTGGCAGGCGGGGGGCCTTACAATGAGCAGTTCTTC. It codes for CASSHLAGGGPYNEQFF.

The DNA for the CDR3 is TGCGCCAGCAGCCAGAGGGGTTGGGGGAACACTGAAGCTTTCTTT. Protein: CASSQRGWGNTEAFF. The chain uses TRBV4-3 and TRBJ1-1, with D possibly TRBD1 on 5 matching bases. Trimming stripped 3 bases from V and 1 base from J, with 12 bases between. From germline, CDR1 is LGHNA and CDR2 YSLEER. This CDR3 spans 15 amino acids.

J is TRBJ2-7 and V is TRBV19, with 10 nucleotides matching TRBD1. Germline lookup yields CDR1 LNHDA and CDR2 SQIVND (reference sequence). The CDR3 spans 15 residues. V shed 6 bases, J shed 9 bases, and the junction held 14 bases outside the gene matches. CDR3 in DNA: TGTGCCAGTAGCCTCTCGGGACAGGGGTTATCAGGGCAGTACTTC. As protein: CASSLSGQGLSGQYF.

The chain couples TRBV11-3 to TRBJ2-1; D may match TRBD1 or TRBD2 (5 bases each). The CDR3 length is 15 residues. Trimming cost V 0 bases and J 7 bases, with 13 bases left between them. The germline V gene has CDR1 SGHNT and CDR2 YENEEA. The CDR3 region is CASSLELVGVNEQFF. The CDR3 DNA reads as TGTGCCAGCAGCTTAGAATTAGTGGGGGTGAATGAGCAGTTCTTC.

This clone was seen a handful of times. The chain combines TRBV4-1 with TRBJ2-2; no definite D call. This CDR3 is 14 amino acids long. Per the germline V gene, CDR1 is MGHRA and CDR2 is YSYEKL. Trimming removed 4 bases at V and 5 bases at J, with 11 bases between. The CDR3 spells CASSLTGATGELFF. The CDR3, as DNA: TGCGCCAGCAGCCTGACTGGAGCGACCGGGGAGCTGTTTTTT.

The J gene is TRBJ2-1, the V gene TRBV29-1; D gene ambiguous. This CDR3 has 13 amino acids. Trimming took 3 bases from V and 5 from J, leaving 11 bases between them. CDR1 is SQVTM and CDR2 is ANQGSEA in the germline V gene. The CDR3 sequence is CSVESGFNNEQFF. The CDR3 DNA reads TGCAGCGTTGAGTCCGGGTTTAACAATGAGCAGTTCTTC.

V and J are TRBV19 and TRBJ1-2; 11 bases agree with TRBD1. With V trimmed by 5 bases and J by 8 bases, 13 bases remained unmatched. The CDR3 has 16 amino acids. Per germline, CDR1 LNHDA and CDR2 SQIVND (reference sequence). As DNA, the CDR3 is TGTGCCAGTAGTGCGGACAGGGGGCGCATAAGTGCGGGCTACACCTTC. It codes for CASSADRGRISAGYTF. Variable domain in full (rest from reference TRBV19 and TRBJ1-2): DGGITQSPKYLFRKEGQNVTLSCEQNLNHDAMYWYRQDPGQGLRLIYYSQIVNDFQKGDIAEGYSVSREKKESFPLTVTSAQKNPTAFYLCASSADRGRISAGYTFGSGTRLTVV.

This chain joins TRBV4-2 and TRBJ2-5; either TRBD1 or TRBD2 may supply D (5 bases each). The germline V and J ends were trimmed by 4 bases and 5 bases, with 23 bases remaining between them. The CDR3 length is 17 residues. CDR1 LGHNA and CDR2 YNFKEQ come from the germline V gene. The CDR3: CASSPVFRGQPQETQYF. The CDR3 bases are TGTGCCAGCAGCCCTGTGTTCCGGGGCCAGCCCCAGGAGACCCAGTACTTC.

In its sample, this clone was seen a few times. This rearrangement joins TRBV25-1 to TRBJ1-6; tentative D call: TRBD1 (5 bases). Between the trimmed V and J ends, which lost 6 bases and 8 bases, there was a span of 11 bases. The CDR3 is 13 amino acids. Germline V CDR1 and CDR2: MGHDK, SYGVNS. The CDR3 spells CASRRGTDSPLHF. CDR3 coding DNA: TGTGCCAGCAGAAGGGGAACTGATTCACCCCTCCACTTT.